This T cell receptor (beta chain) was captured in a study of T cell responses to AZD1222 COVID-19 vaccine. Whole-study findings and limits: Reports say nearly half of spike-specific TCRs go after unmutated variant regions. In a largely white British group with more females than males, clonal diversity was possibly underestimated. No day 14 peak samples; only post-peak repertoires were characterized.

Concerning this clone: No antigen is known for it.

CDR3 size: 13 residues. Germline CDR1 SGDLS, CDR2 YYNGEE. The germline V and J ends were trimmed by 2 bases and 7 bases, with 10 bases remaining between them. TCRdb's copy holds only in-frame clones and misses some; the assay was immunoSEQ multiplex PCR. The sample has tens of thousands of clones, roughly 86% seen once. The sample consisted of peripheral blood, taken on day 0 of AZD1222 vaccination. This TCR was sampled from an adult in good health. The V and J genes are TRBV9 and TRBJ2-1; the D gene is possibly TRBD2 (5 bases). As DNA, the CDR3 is TGTGCCAGCAGCGTGGGGTGGACTAATGAGCAGTTCTTC. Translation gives CASSVGWTNEQFF.